The 29 T cell receptor beta chains listed next were all sequenced from one sample in a study of OX40 agonist ivuxolimab in advanced cancers. Only in-frame clones appear in the TCRdb table, and some are missing; sequencing was by immunoSEQ multiplex PCR. The repertoire holds about 80,000 clones, 65% to 90% seen once, with 1.5% to 2.5% in the top ten. This specimen consisted of CD4+ or CD8+ T cells sorted from blood, obtained in a trial of the OX40 agonist ivuxolimab. The receptors were gathered from an adult with an advanced solid tumor such as melanoma, head and neck, liver or kidney cancer.

CDR3 nucleotide sequence: TGTGCCAGCAGCTTTGAAACGGTTTACGAGCAGTACTTC. It translates to CASSFETVYEQYF. The rearrangement uses TRBV5-4 and TRBJ2-7, with no clear D. The length of the CDR3 is 13 residues. Trimming cost V 2 bases and J 4 bases, with 10 bases left between them. CDR1 is SGHNT, CDR2 YYREEE, per germline (reference sequence).

This sequence joins TRBV2 and TRBJ2-2; TRBD1 might be the D (6 bases). This CDR3 has 14 amino acids. The V gene's germline CDR1 is SNHLY and CDR2 FYNNEI. Trimming cost V 4 bases and J 5 bases, with 11 bases left between them. The CDR3 nucleotides read TGTGCCAGCAGTGGACAGGCTGGTACCGGGGAGCTGTTTTTT. Encoded protein: CASSGQAGTGELFF.

V is TRBV28 and J is TRBJ1-3; 7 positions match TRBD1. The CDR3 sequence is 15 residues long. V shed 3 bases, J shed 8 bases, and the junction held 10 bases outside the gene matches. Germline-derived CDR1 and CDR2 are MDHEN and SYDVKM. The CDR3, as DNA: TGTGCCAGCAGTTTCGGGCGTCAGGGGGGTTACACCATATATTTT. This codes for CASSFGRQGGYTIYF.

This chain connects TRBV5-4 to TRBJ2-3; 9 nucleotides line up with TRBD1. With V trimmed by 2 bases and J by 3 bases, 4 bases remained unmatched. Germline lookup yields CDR1 SGHNT and CDR2 YYREEE (reference sequence). The CDR3 has 15 amino acids. Here the CDR3 DNA reads TGTGCCAGCAGCTTTAGCGGACAGGGGACAGATACGCAGTATTTT. This sequence encodes CASSFSGQGTDTQYF.

V gene TRBV19 combines with J gene TRBJ1-5; no clear D. The CDR3 extends over 14 amino acids. V was cut by 0 bases and J by 5 bases, with 8 bases left in between. Germline CDR1 is LNHDA and CDR2 is SQIVND (reference sequence). CDR3 sequence reads: CASSIDRPHQPQHF. The CDR3 DNA sequence: TGTGCCAGTAGTATAGACCGACCCCATCAGCCCCAGCATTTT.

This chain joins TRBV20-1 and TRBJ2-7; possibly TRBD1 for D (5 bases). The CDR3 is 11 amino acids. Trimming shortened V by 8 bases and J by 9 bases, and 17 bases separated the two germline ends. Per the germline V gene, CDR1 is DFQATT and CDR2 is SNEGSKA (reference sequence). CDR3 coding DNA: TGCAGTATTGGTCCTCTTACAGGGCAGTACTTC. Translation gives CSIGPLTGQYF.

This clone has more than one count but fewer than ten. V and J are TRBV4-1 and TRBJ1-1, with a possible D match to TRBD1 (6 bases). Germline values: CDR1 MGHRA, CDR2 YSYEKL. This CDR3 comprises 16 residues. Between the trimmed V and J ends, which lost 6 bases and 2 bases, there was a span of 19 bases. The CDR3 coding sequence is TGCGCCAGCAGTTTCCCTCCGGGACACACTAACACTGAAGCTTTCTTT. Translation: CASSFPPGHTNTEAFF.

This clone was recorded once. The rearrangement uses TRBV7-8 and TRBJ2-3; D perhaps matches TRBD2 (6 bases). The CDR3 spans 16 residues. V shed 3 bases and J shed 5 bases, with 18 bases lying between them. The V gene's germline CDR1 is SGHVS and CDR2 FQNEAQ. For the CDR3, the DNA is TGTGCCAGCAGCTTTCCAGTGTGGGCGGGGCGAGATACGCAGTATTTT. This gives the protein CASSFPVWAGRDTQYF. The variable domain in full, completed from reference TRBV7-8 and TRBJ2-3, reads GAGVSQSPRYKVAKRGQDVALRCDPISGHVSLFWYQQALGQGPEFLTYFQNEAQLDKSGLPSDRFFAERPEGSVSTLKIQRTQQEDSAVYLCASSFPVWAGRDTQYFGPGTRLTVL.

The V call is TRBV4-1, the J call TRBJ1-4, with D tentatively TRBD1 (5 bases). This CDR3 region has 15 residues. CDR1 is MGHRA and CDR2 is YSYEKL in the germline V gene. The V gene lost 8 bases and the J gene lost 0 bases, with 13 bases spanning the gap. The CDR3 nucleotides are TGCGCCAGCTGCCGGGGCCTTGCAACTAATGAAAAACTGTTTTTT. It is translated as CASCRGLATNEKLFF.

The V and J genes are TRBV4-2 and TRBJ1-3, with no clear D. V was pared by 0 bases and J by 0 bases, with 15 bases between. Germline V gives CDR1 LGHNA, CDR2 YNFKEQ. The CDR3 is made up of 18 amino acids. The DNA of the CDR3 is TGTGCCAGCAGCCAAGATCGAGGCATATCGAGCTCTGGAAACACCATATATTTT. This translates into CASSQDRGISSSGNTIYF.

The chain is built from TRBV30 and TRBJ1-2; D is perhaps TRBD1 (6 bases). Germline CDR1 and CDR2: GTSNPN and SVGIG (reference sequence). The length of the CDR3 is 11 residues. V was pared by 1 base and J by 7 bases, with 7 bases between. The CDR3 here is CAWSEGGGYTF. The CDR3 coding sequence is TGTGCCTGGAGTGAAGGGGGTGGCTACACCTTC.

This clone was seen a single time. The rearrangement joins TRBV28 to TRBJ1-2, with D maybe TRBD1 (5 bases). The CDR3 sequence is 17 residues long. Looked up from germline, CDR1 is MDHEN and CDR2 is SYDVKM. Trimming shortened V by 4 bases and J by 8 bases, and 26 bases separated the two germline ends. In nucleotides, the CDR3 is TGTGCCAGCAGTTCTCCCTCTACCAGGGTGGGGTTACGGGGCTACACCTTC. It encodes CASSSPSTRVGLRGYTF.

This clone occurred once. This chain links TRBV5-4 with TRBJ1-1; D gene unclear. Per germline, CDR1 SGHNT and CDR2 YYREEE (reference sequence). The CDR3 length is 13 residues. Trimming removed 1 base from V and 0 bases from J, with 4 bases in between. The CDR3 bases are TGTGCCAGCAGCTTGCGTATGAACACTGAAGCTTTCTTT. Translation gives CASSLRMNTEAFF.

The rearrangement joins TRBV10-3 to TRBJ2-2; D gene uncertain. The CDR3 is 14 amino acids. V was cut by 10 bases and J by 4 bases, with 16 bases left in between. Germline V gene data show CDR1 as ENHRY and CDR2 as SYGVKD. In nucleotides, the CDR3 is TGTGCCAACCGACCCGGGCCGGGCACCGGGGAGCTGTTTTTT. This encodes CANRPGPGTGELFF.

The rearrangement uses TRBV27 and TRBJ2-2; TRBD1 or TRBD2 may be the D gene (5 bases each). This CDR3 comprises 17 residues. V was pared by 5 bases and J by 3 bases, with 19 bases between. The germline V gene has CDR1 MNHEY and CDR2 SMNVEV (reference sequence). Here the CDR3 DNA reads TGTGCCAGCAGTACCCTCAGGGCGGGTCGTTACACCGGGGAGCTGTTTTTT. It codes for CASSTLRAGRYTGELFF.

The gene calls are TRBV19 and TRBJ2-1; D might be TRBD2 (6 bases). CDR1 LNHDA and CDR2 SQIVND come from the germline V gene (reference sequence). The V end was cut by 6 bases, the J end by 9 bases, with 24 bases between. There are 16 residues in the CDR3. CDR3 sequence reads: CASRVTGTAFTSEQFF. As DNA, the CDR3 is TGTGCCAGTAGGGTTACCGGGACTGCCTTTACAAGTGAGCAGTTCTTC.

Notes on this clone: The sample carries other DNA sequences with the same CDR3. The DNA of the CDR3 is TGTGCCAGTAGGCTACTCGGGGCTGAAGCTTTCTTT. The encoded protein is CASRLLGAEAFF. This rearrangement joins TRBV19 to TRBJ1-1; D gene unclear. V lost 6 bases, J lost 6 bases, and 11 bases lay in between. The CDR3 loop spans 12 amino acids. The germline gives CDR1 LNHDA, CDR2 SQIVND (reference sequence).

Of note for this clone: The same CDR3 also results from other DNA sequences found in this sample. The chain couples TRBV5-5 to TRBJ1-5; D unclear. The CDR3 runs to 14 residues. V was trimmed by 4 bases and J by 0 bases, leaving 8 bases between them. The V gene's germline CDR1 is SGHKS and CDR2 YYEKEE (reference sequence). This chain's CDR3 is CASSPTASNQPQHF. CDR3 bases: TGTGCCAGCAGCCCGACCGCTAGCAATCAGCCCCAGCATTTT.

The V call is TRBV5-1, the J call TRBJ1-6; TRBD1 matches at 7 bases. V trimming: 4 bases; J trimming: 4 bases; junction bases outside the gene matches: 5. The CDR3 extends over 15 amino acids. Germline values: CDR1 SGHRS, CDR2 YFSETQ. The CDR3 protein is CASSPTGEYNSPLHF. The CDR3 DNA reads TGCGCCAGCAGCCCAACAGGGGAATATAATTCACCCCTCCACTTT.

In regard to this clone: A far larger clone is off by one base, so a read error is likely. At the DNA level, this CDR3 is encoded by other sequences in the same sample as well. This rearrangement joins TRBV5-4 to TRBJ1-2; TRBD1 agrees at 9 bases. J was trimmed by 3 bases and V by 4 bases; bases with no gene match: 1. Germline loops: CDR1 SGHNT, CDR2 YYREEE (reference sequence). CDR3 length: 13 amino acids. The CDR3 protein is CASSRDRDYGYTF. The CDR3, as DNA: TGTGCCAGCAGCCGGGACAGGGACTATGGCTACACCTTC.

The chain links TRBV27 to TRBJ1-4; weak D call: TRBD1 (5 bases). The germline V gene encodes CDR1 MNHEY and CDR2 SMNVEV (reference sequence). V lost 5 bases and J lost 7, with 14 bases in between. This CDR3 has 14 amino acids. CDR3 in DNA: TGTGCCAGCAGTCCGGGGGACTGGGTTGAAAAACTGTTTTTT. It is translated as CASSPGDWVEKLFF.

V and J are TRBV7-9 and TRBJ1-3; TRBD1 might be the D (6 bases). Germline V gene lookup returns CDR1 SEHNR and CDR2 FQNEAQ (reference sequence). The CDR3 has 17 amino acids. V dropped 5 bases and J dropped 4 bases, with 21 bases sitting between them. The CDR3 is CASSQRGPTGSGNTIYF. The CDR3 DNA sequence: TGTGCCAGCAGCCAACGTGGGCCAACAGGGTCAGGAAACACCATATATTTT.

The chain employs TRBV6-5 and TRBJ2-5; D is uncertain. CDR1 is MNHEY and CDR2 is SVGAGI in the germline V gene. The V end lost 5 bases, the J end lost 5 bases, and 9 bases lay between the germline ends. The CDR3 is 12 amino acids. CDR3 sequence (DNA): TGTGCCAGCAGTGAAATCCGGGAGACCCAGTACTTC. Protein product: CASSEIRETQYF.

The chain carries TRBV11-2 and TRBJ1-1; D might be TRBD1 (5 bases). This CDR3 spans 12 amino acids. The V gene's germline CDR1 is SGHAT and CDR2 FQNNGV. The V end lost 4 bases, the J end lost 6 bases, and 9 bases lay between the germline ends. In DNA form, the CDR3 reads TGTGCCAGCAGCTCCAGGGTCCCTGAAGCTTTCTTT. Its translation is CASSSRVPEAFF.

The chain links TRBV4-1 to TRBJ1-1; D remains unclear. CDR3 size: 15 residues. Germline V gene sequence: CDR1 MGHRA, CDR2 YSYEKL. V dropped 0 bases and J dropped 1 base, with 9 bases sitting between them. The CDR3 nucleotides are TGCGCCAGCAGCCAAGATCGGACCTCGAACACTGAAGCTTTCTTT. Its translation is CASSQDRTSNTEAFF.

This clone came up a few times. V usage is TRBV28 and J usage is TRBJ2-7; the D is unclear. CDR3 size: 13 residues. V lost 6 bases to trimming and J lost 6 bases, with 15 bases between them. Per the germline V gene, CDR1 is MDHEN and CDR2 is SYDVKM. CDR3: CASSRPPAREQYF. The CDR3 region has the DNA TGTGCCAGCAGCCGTCCGCCGGCCCGCGAGCAGTACTTC. The whole variable domain, remainder taken from reference TRBV28 and TRBJ2-7, is DVKVTQSSRYLVKRTGEKVFLECVQDMDHENMFWYRQDPGLGLRLIYFSYDVKMKEKGDIPEGYSVSREKKERFSLILESASTNQTSMYLCASSRPPAREQYFGPGTRLTVT.

A remark on this clone: The same CDR3 is also encoded by other DNA sequences in this sample. The chain combines TRBV5-1 with TRBJ1-5, with TRBD1 identical over 7 bases. Germline assignment: CDR1 SGHRS and CDR2 YFSETQ. This CDR3 region has 14 residues. Trimming cost V 2 bases and J 2 bases; bases outside gene matches: 1. CDR3 sequence (DNA): TGCGCCAGCAGCTTAACAGGGGGCAATCAGCCCCAGCATTTT. Its protein product is CASSLTGGNQPQHF.

There are a few counts of this clone. The chain is built from TRBV7-9 and TRBJ1-2; 9 nucleotides agree with TRBD1. Germline V gene data show CDR1 as SEHNR and CDR2 as FQNEAQ (reference sequence). This CDR3 is built from 15 residues. Trimming removed 5 bases from V and 4 bases from J; junction bases left unmatched: 8. The CDR3 region is CASSPSGTGFYGYTF. In DNA form, the CDR3 reads TGTGCCAGCAGCCCCTCAGGGACAGGGTTCTATGGCTACACCTTC.

Regarding this clone: The junction departs from the called germline gene at one end, perhaps through a read error. Other DNA variants within this sample encode the same CDR3. V usage is TRBV7-2 and J usage is TRBJ2-5; weak D call: TRBD1 (6 bases). The CDR3 is 14 residues long. Germline-derived CDR1 and CDR2 are SGHTA and FQGNSA. The CDR3 DNA follows: TGCGCCAGCAGCTTAGTGGGGGACAAAGAGACCCAGTACTTC. This translates into CASSLVGDKETQYF.